The 25 T cell receptor beta chains presented below share a single source sample, sequenced in a study of T cell responses to AZD1222 COVID-19 vaccine. Only in-frame clones appear in the TCRdb table, and some are missing; sequencing was by immunoSEQ multiplex PCR. The sample contains around 120,000 clones, 92% of which appear only once. Sample: peripheral blood, taken 28 days after the second AZD1222 dose. All receptors come from an adult who received the AZD1222 COVID-19 vaccine.

The chain combines TRBV19 with TRBJ2-1, with no clear D. Trimming took off 4 bases at V and 5 bases at J, with 3 bases between the two ends. Germline V CDR1 and CDR2: LNHDA, SQIVND (reference sequence). The CDR3 consists of 11 residues. The CDR3 region has the DNA TGTGCCAGTAGTACTGACAATGAGCAGTTCTTC. This codes for CASSTDNEQFF.

V gene TRBV14 combines with J gene TRBJ1-3; D might be TRBD1 (5 bases). Trimming stripped 3 bases from V and 0 bases from J, with 9 bases between. Germline CDR1 reads SGHDN; CDR2 reads FVKESK. The CDR3 totals 15 residues. The DNA for the CDR3 is TGTGCCAGCAGCCACCCAGGGAGCTCTGGAAACACCATATATTTT. It codes for CASSHPGSSGNTIYF.

The V and J genes are TRBV5-4 and TRBJ1-2; D gene ambiguous. There are 11 residues in the CDR3. Trimming took off 5 bases at V and 8 bases at J, with 10 bases between the two ends. CDR1 SGHNT and CDR2 YYREEE come from the germline V gene (reference sequence). CDR3 DNA: TGTGCCAGCAGAAAGGGTCGGGGCTACACCTTC. It translates to CASRKGRGYTF.

The chain carries TRBV27 and TRBJ1-2, with D unclear. This CDR3 contains 13 residues. Germline V gives CDR1 MNHEY, CDR2 SMNVEV (reference sequence). The ends were cut back, 2 bases at V and 4 bases at J, with 8 bases in the middle. The CDR3: CASSLNAGYGYTF. The CDR3 nucleotides are TGTGCCAGCAGTTTAAATGCAGGCTATGGCTACACCTTC.

The genes are TRBV10-1 and TRBJ2-5, with D perhaps TRBD1 (7 bases). Trimming removed 7 bases at V and 4 bases at J, with 13 bases between. Germline V gene lookup returns CDR1 WNHNN and CDR2 SYGVQD (reference sequence). This CDR3 spans 13 amino acids. The CDR3: CASNSQGGETQYF. As DNA, the CDR3 is TGCGCCAGCAATTCTCAGGGGGGAGAGACCCAGTACTTC.

The chain links TRBV28 to TRBJ2-7, with 9 nucleotides matching TRBD1. Germline V gives CDR1 MDHEN, CDR2 SYDVKM. The CDR3 has 14 amino acids. J gave up 5 bases and V 3 bases, and 5 bases lay outside the gene matches. In DNA form, the CDR3 reads TGTGCCAGCAGTTTCCTGGGACAGGGCCACGAGCAGTACTTC. Residues: CASSFLGQGHEQYF.

The chain uses TRBV19 and TRBJ1-4; tentatively, D is TRBD1 (6 bases). CDR3 size: 16 residues. Trimming cost V 0 bases and J 7 bases, with 15 bases left between them. From germline, CDR1 is LNHDA and CDR2 SQIVND (reference sequence). The CDR3 loop reads CASSIDSRGGSEKLFF. In nucleotides, the CDR3 is TGTGCCAGTAGTATAGATTCCAGGGGCGGGAGTGAAAAACTGTTTTTT.

The chain has TRBV2 and TRBJ1-4; a possible D gene is TRBD1 (5 bases). The CDR3 is made up of 18 amino acids. V lost 3 bases and J lost 0, with 17 bases in between. Germline-derived CDR1 and CDR2 are SNHLY and FYNNEI. CDR3 coding DNA: TGTGCCAGCAGTGAGCGGCAAACCTGGGACGCAACTAATGAAAAACTGTTTTTT. Protein product: CASSERQTWDATNEKLFF.

The CDR3: CASRTGREDGYTF. In DNA form, the CDR3 reads TGTGCCAGCAGAACGGGGAGGGAGGATGGCTACACCTTC. V is TRBV6-5 and J is TRBJ1-2; D uncertain. V was cut by 6 bases and J by 6 bases, with 14 bases left in between. This CDR3 is 13 amino acids long. Germline CDR1 reads MNHEY; CDR2 reads SVGAGI.

The chain recombines TRBV2 with TRBJ1-6; 8 bases are a match to TRBD1. Looked up from germline, CDR1 is SNHLY and CDR2 is FYNNEI. The CDR3 runs 16 residues. The trim removed 8 bases at V and 6 bases at J, leaving 12 bases unmatched. The CDR3: CASRPTGVEFNSPLHF. The CDR3 coding sequence is TGTGCCAGCCGGCCGACAGGGGTGGAATTTAATTCACCCCTCCACTTT.

The rearrangement joins TRBV4-2 to TRBJ2-7, with D possibly being TRBD2 (6 bases). CDR1 is LGHNA, CDR2 YNFKEQ, per germline. The CDR3 has 15 amino acids. With 2 bases removed from V and 3 bases from J, the gap between germline ends came to 14 bases. CDR3 sequence reads: CASSQRWGESYEQYF. CDR3 nucleotide sequence: TGTGCCAGCAGCCAAAGGTGGGGGGAAAGCTACGAGCAGTACTTC.

The J gene is TRBJ2-7, the V gene TRBV5-1; TRBD1 matches at 12 bases. CDR3 length: 16 amino acids. Germline V CDR1 and CDR2: SGHRS, YFSETQ. J was trimmed by 7 bases and V by 2 bases; bases with no gene match: 10. The CDR3 sequence: CASSLDPGQGAREQYF. CDR3 DNA: TGCGCCAGCAGCTTAGACCCGGGACAGGGGGCGAGGGAGCAGTACTTC. Full variable domain (rest looked up from reference TRBV5-1 and TRBJ2-7): KAGVTQTPRYLIKTRGQQVTLSCSPISGHRSVSWYQQTPGQGLQFLFEYFSETQRNKGNFPGRFSGRQFSNSRSEMNVSTLELGDSALYLCASSLDPGQGAREQYFGPGTRLTVT.

V and J are TRBV5-4 and TRBJ2-3, with 9 bases identical to TRBD2. After removal of 0 bases from V and 4 bases from J, the junction contained 6 bases not matched to a gene. Germline loops: CDR1 SGHNT, CDR2 YYREEE (reference sequence). CDR3 length equals 16 residues. The CDR3 sequence is CASSLGAGGGADTQYF. The CDR3 DNA reads as TGTGCCAGCAGCTTGGGAGCGGGGGGTGGAGCAGATACGCAGTATTTT. Full variable domain (rest looked up from reference TRBV5-4 and TRBJ2-3): ETGVTQSPTHLIKTRGQQVTLRCSSQSGHNTVSWYQQALGQGPQFIFQYYREEENGRGNFPPRFSGLQFPNYSSELNVNALELDDSALYLCASSLGAGGGADTQYFGPGTRLTVL.

V is TRBV7-2 and J is TRBJ2-1; D uncertain. The CDR3 runs to 11 residues. Between the trimmed V and J ends, which lost 3 bases and 10 bases, there was a span of 7 bases. Germline V gives CDR1 SGHTA, CDR2 FQGNSA. The CDR3, as DNA: TGTGCCAGCAGCTTGTCGCACGAGCAGTTCTTC. Protein sequence: CASSLSHEQFF.

The J gene is TRBJ2-5, the V gene TRBV27; D is ambiguous. CDR3 length: 14 amino acids. CDR1 MNHEY and CDR2 SMNVEV come from the germline V gene (reference sequence). Between the trimmed V and J ends, which lost 2 bases and 7 bases, there was a span of 14 bases. The CDR3 nucleotides are TGTGCCAGCAGTTTAGGAGATACAAGAGGGACCCAGTACTTC. Protein product: CASSLGDTRGTQYF.

The chain combines TRBV28 with TRBJ2-7; maybe TRBD2 (5 bases). V shed 6 bases and J shed 3 bases, with 18 bases lying between them. The germline gives CDR1 MDHEN, CDR2 SYDVKM. The CDR3 extends over 15 amino acids. Written as DNA, the CDR3 is TGTGCCAGCAGCGCCGGGAACCTCCTCTTCTACGAGCAGTACTTC. Amino acids: CASSAGNLLFYEQYF. The variable domain in full, completed from reference TRBV28 and TRBJ2-7, reads DVKVTQSSRYLVKRTGEKVFLECVQDMDHENMFWYRQDPGLGLRLIYFSYDVKMKEKGDIPEGYSVSREKKERFSLILESASTNQTSMYLCASSAGNLLFYEQYFGPGTRLTVT.

The gene calls are TRBV5-1 and TRBJ1-2; the D gene is possibly TRBD1 (5 bases). The germline gives CDR1 SGHRS, CDR2 YFSETQ. The ends were cut back, 1 base at V and 8 bases at J, with 15 bases in the middle. The CDR3 has 14 amino acids. The CDR3 region has the DNA TGCGCCAGCAGCTTGTACGGTCAGGGAGGAGGCTACACCTTC. This translates into CASSLYGQGGGYTF.

This clone was observed a single time. The chain combines TRBV28 with TRBJ1-6; D is possibly TRBD1 (5 bases). CDR1 and CDR2 (germline): MDHEN, SYDVKM. Trimming removed 3 bases at V and 7 bases at J, with 13 bases between. CDR3 length: 15 residues. CDR3 loop: CASSFTAGGNSPLHF. For the CDR3, the DNA is TGTGCCAGCAGTTTTACCGCCGGGGGGAATTCACCCCTCCACTTT.

The chain uses TRBV4-2 and TRBJ2-3; possibly TRBD2 for D (5 bases). CDR1 and CDR2 from the germline V gene are LGHNA and YNFKEQ. Trimming took 4 bases from V and 5 from J, leaving 16 bases between them. This CDR3 is built from 15 residues. CDR3 sequence: CASSLLGPRGDTQYF. In DNA form, the CDR3 reads TGTGCCAGCAGCCTACTGGGCCCCCGGGGAGATACGCAGTATTTT.

The chain combines TRBV18 with TRBJ2-1; possibly TRBD1 for D (6 bases). V shed 3 bases and J shed 5 bases, with 20 bases lying between them. From germline, CDR1 is KGHSH and CDR2 LQKENI. CDR3 length equals 17 residues. The CDR3 DNA is TGTGCCAGCTCACCCTACAAGACAGGACGACAAGACAATGAGCAGTTCTTC. This gives the protein CASSPYKTGRQDNEQFF.

This chain links TRBV3-1 (or the pseudogene TRBV3-2) with TRBJ1-6, with D perhaps matching TRBD1 (5 bases). CDR3 length: 15 amino acids. The germline V gene encodes CDR1 LGHDT and CDR2 YNNKEL (reference sequence). V lost 1 base and J lost 9, with 13 bases in between. For the CDR3, the DNA is TGTGCCAGCAGCCAAGCTGAGGGGCGCGGTTCACCCCTCCACTTT. Encoded protein: CASSQAEGRGSPLHF.

V gene TRBV12-2 combines with J gene TRBJ2-5. TRBV12-2 is a documented pseudogene. This CDR3 is built from 14 residues. In DNA form, the CDR3 reads TGTGCAAGTCGCTTAGCGGGCCGGGAAGAGACCCAGTACTTC. Translating it yields CASRLAGREETQYF.

The chain couples TRBV7-2 to TRBJ2-2; 9 nucleotides line up with TRBD1. The CDR3 contains 16 residues. J gave up 4 bases and V 5 bases, and 8 bases lay outside the gene matches. Per germline, CDR1 SGHTA and CDR2 FQGNSA. CDR3: CASSPWTGVGTGELFF. CDR3 bases: TGTGCCAGCAGCCCCTGGACAGGGGTGGGCACCGGGGAGCTGTTTTTT.

The V gene is TRBV2, the J gene TRBJ1-2, with TRBD1 matching 8 bases. The CDR3 contains 16 residues. Germline loops: CDR1 SNHLY, CDR2 FYNNEI. Unmatched junction bases numbered 12, after V lost 4 bases and J lost 5 bases. The CDR3 nucleotides read TGTGCCAGCAGTGGAGAGGTACAGGGGGATAATTATGGCTACACCTTC. Its protein is CASSGEVQGDNYGYTF.

V and J are TRBV7-9 and TRBJ2-1; the D gene is possibly TRBD2 (6 bases). The V and J ends lost 0 bases and 2 bases respectively, with 17 bases between them. CDR1 is SEHNR, CDR2 FQNEAQ, per germline (reference sequence). There are 18 residues in the CDR3. The CDR3 here is CASSLAQLRGTTYNEQFF. The CDR3 nucleotides are TGTGCCAGCAGCTTAGCTCAACTCCGGGGGACCACCTACAATGAGCAGTTCTTC.